These T cell receptor beta chains were read from a single sample in a study of T cells in Graves' hyperthyroidism and ophthalmopathy. A single record per CDR3 protein comes from TCRdb applying MiXCR to the multiplex PCR reads. The table shows a few hundred thousand distinct CDR3 sequences, with around 46% occurring only once. The sequenced sample was peripheral blood or thyroid tissue (not recorded which). These receptors all stem from a woman aged 18-35 years with Graves' hyperthyroidism. The CDR3 runs from the conserved cysteine through the conserved F or W. Each record gives: J gene, D gene, clone size, V gene, CDR3 protein. D genes are given only for firm matches. The size field is filled for only some rows; it gives once, few, many or a size class.

j_call: TRBJ2-7
d_call: TRBD2
clone_size: -
v_call: TRBV20-1
cdr3_aa: CSASPGGSREQYF

j_call: TRBJ1-1
d_call: -
clone_size: -
v_call: TRBV7-9
cdr3_aa: CASSSGRPNTEALF

j_call: TRBJ2-5
d_call: -
clone_size: -
v_call: TRBV10-3
cdr3_aa: CAISPTGRETQYF

j_call: TRBJ1-4
d_call: -
clone_size: -
v_call: TRBV2
cdr3_aa: CASSEREEATEKLFF

j_call: TRBJ2-2
d_call: TRBD2
clone_size: few
v_call: TRBV29-1
cdr3_aa: CSATSGGNTGELFF

j_call: TRBJ2-7
d_call: -
clone_size: -
v_call: TRBV10-2
cdr3_aa: CASTRDLACEQYF

j_call: TRBJ2-5
d_call: -
clone_size: few
v_call: TRBV9
cdr3_aa: CASSVRQGFVTQYF

j_call: TRBJ1-2
d_call: TRBD1
clone_size: many
v_call: TRBV2
cdr3_aa: CASSEGQGYGYTF

j_call: TRBJ1-1
d_call: -
clone_size: -
v_call: TRBV6-1
cdr3_aa: CASSEPGQLDTEAFF

j_call: TRBJ1-5
d_call: -
clone_size: -
v_call: TRBV7-2
cdr3_aa: CTSRDPGPQPQHF

j_call: TRBJ1-2
d_call: -
clone_size: -
v_call: TRBV25-1
cdr3_aa: CASSYPGGIYGYTF

j_call: TRBJ1-5
d_call: -
clone_size: -
v_call: TRBV7-2
cdr3_aa: CASSYRVLGETQHF

j_call: TRBJ1-5
d_call: -
clone_size: -
v_call: TRBV10-3
cdr3_aa: CASPEEGNQKPQHF

j_call: TRBJ1-6
d_call: TRBD1
clone_size: -
v_call: TRBV10-3
cdr3_aa: CAISEARTGRDSPLHF

j_call: TRBJ1-5
d_call: -
clone_size: -
v_call: TRBV19
cdr3_aa: CASSSGAESNQPQHF

j_call: TRBJ1-5
d_call: TRBD1
clone_size: -
v_call: TRBV2
cdr3_aa: CASTPQGPQPQHF

j_call: TRBJ2-7
d_call: -
clone_size: -
v_call: TRBV24-1
cdr3_aa: CATIHGDEQYF

j_call: TRBJ2-7
d_call: -
clone_size: -
v_call: TRBV7-6
cdr3_aa: CASSYRDGGEQYF

j_call: TRBJ2-2
d_call: -
clone_size: -
v_call: TRBV5-1
cdr3_aa: CASSRREGGTGELFF

j_call: TRBJ2-1
d_call: -
clone_size: -
v_call: TRBV24-1
cdr3_aa: CATSDAQDSIGNEQFF

j_call: TRBJ2-7
d_call: TRBD2
clone_size: many
v_call: TRBV7-9
cdr3_aa: CASVLAGGSTYEQYF

j_call: TRBJ1-2
d_call: -
clone_size: many
v_call: TRBV29-1
cdr3_aa: CSVAGGVGGYTF

j_call: TRBJ1-2
d_call: TRBD1
clone_size: -
v_call: TRBV2
cdr3_aa: CASSVSRTGGDYGYTF

j_call: TRBJ2-5
d_call: -
clone_size: many
v_call: TRBV24-1
cdr3_aa: CATSDPASAETQYF

j_call: TRBJ1-5
d_call: TRBD1
clone_size: -
v_call: TRBV4-1
cdr3_aa: CASSHPGGSNQPQHF

j_call: TRBJ2-7
d_call: -
clone_size: -
v_call: TRBV11-1
cdr3_aa: CASSLSKRTYSYEQYF

j_call: TRBJ2-7
d_call: TRBD2
clone_size: -
v_call: TRBV20-1
cdr3_aa: CSARLAGGRSYEQYF

j_call: TRBJ2-1
d_call: -
clone_size: -
v_call: TRBV9
cdr3_aa: CASSMTDKQFF

j_call: TRBJ2-7
d_call: -
clone_size: few
v_call: TRBV7-9
cdr3_aa: CASSQVAGTNEQYF

j_call: TRBJ2-7
d_call: TRBD2
clone_size: -
v_call: TRBV7-8
cdr3_aa: CASKLRTSGSTYEQYF

j_call: TRBJ2-7
d_call: TRBD1
clone_size: many
v_call: TRBV24-1
cdr3_aa: CATSADRGRAGEQYF

j_call: TRBJ2-7
d_call: -
clone_size: many
v_call: TRBV7-3
cdr3_aa: CASSLDTGASYEQYF